The rows below give T cell receptor beta chains drawn from one sample of a study of cytomegalovirus exposure and HLA in healthy donors. Only in-frame clones appear in the TCRdb table, and some are missing; sequencing was by immunoSEQ multiplex PCR. The sample carries just over 150,000 clones, 82% recorded once. The sample was PBMCs. The receptors stem from a woman aged 45-65 years in good health and CMV-seropositive. Each CDR3 is given with its conserved first and last residue. D genes are given only for firm matches. Expanded clones get a size class; other rows say once, few or many, or leave the size out.

length	V	size	J	D	DNA	CDR3
13	TRBV2	-	TRBJ2-1	-	TGTGCCAGCAGTGAATCGCGTTTATCGGGGCAGTTCTTC	CASSESRLSGQFF
14	TRBV30	-	TRBJ2-7	TRBD1	TGTGCCTGGGAGGACAGGGGGCCCACCTACGAGCAGTACTTC	CAWEDRGPTYEQYF
12	TRBV6-5	-	TRBJ1-1	TRBD1	TGTGCCAGCAGTCGACAGGGGGCGAGAACTTTCTTT	CASSRQGARTFF
13	TRBV2	-	TRBJ1-4	TRBD1	TGTGCCAGCAGGGGACAGGTGCGGGAAAAACTGTTTTTT	CASRGQVREKLFF
13	TRBV6-6	once	TRBJ1-6	-	TGTGCCAGCAGTTACTCTGGAGATTCACCCCTCCACTTT	CASSYSGDSPLHF
13	TRBV30	-	TRBJ2-7	-	TGTGCCTCCCAGGGAAAACGGCCCTACGAGCAGTACTTC	CASQGKRPYEQYF
13	TRBV5-1	-	TRBJ2-3	-	TGCGCCAGCAGCCTGGGGCGGCCAGATACGCAGTATTTT	CASSLGRPDTQYF
16	TRBV25-1	once	TRBJ1-2	-	TGTGCCAGCAGTGAAAAGGGGGGGAAGGGTTTGAATGGCTACACCTTC	CASSEKGGKGLNGYTF
15	TRBV19	few	TRBJ1-1	TRBD1	TGTGCCAGTAGTATCCGGGGACAGCACAACACTGAAGCTTTCTTT	CASSIRGQHNTEAFF
13	TRBV6-5	-	TRBJ2-2	TRBD1	TGTGCCAGCAGTTACGCACAGGGGAGGGAGCTGTTTTTT	CASSYAQGRELFF
15	TRBV19	once	TRBJ2-7	TRBD1	TGTGCCAGTAGTTCTAAGGGACAGGGCTTAGGCGAGCAGTACTTC	CASSSKGQGLGEQYF
13	TRBV6-4	-	TRBJ1-6	-	TGTGCCAGCAGCAGGGAGGAGAATTCACCCCTCCACTTT	CASSREENSPLHF
15	TRBV4-2	-	TRBJ1-3	-	TGTGCCAGCAGCCAACAGACAACAGGAGGAAACACCATATATTTT	CASSQQTTGGNTIYF
16	TRBV4-2	-	TRBJ2-1	TRBD2	TGTGCTAGCAGCCAAGATTACCGGGGGGGCCGAAATGAGCAGTTCTTC	CASSQDYRGGRNEQFF
14	TRBV2	few	TRBJ2-2	-	TGTGCCAGCAGTCGGTTAACAGGTTCCGGGGAGCTGTTTTTT	CASSRLTGSGELFF
18	TRBV7-8	-	TRBJ1-1	TRBD1	TGTGCCAGCAGCTTAGCTAACAGGGGGCTCGGAGTGAACACTGAAGCTTTCTTT	CASSLANRGLGVNTEAFF
12	TRBV9	-	TRBJ2-1	-	TGTGCCAGCAGCTCGGGGTACAATGAGCAGTTCTTC	CASSSGYNEQFF
18	TRBV19	-	TRBJ2-6	-	TGTGCCAGTAGTATGGAGGGGGGGCCTAAGGCTGGGGCCAACGTCCTGACTTTC	CASSMEGGPKAGANVLTF
16	TRBV5-6	-	TRBJ2-1	TRBD2	TGTGCCAGCAGCGGGACTAGCGGGGGCCCCGGCAATGAGCAGTTCTTC	CASSGTSGGPGNEQFF
11	TRBV30	once	TRBJ1-2	-	TGTGCCTGGGCAGATAACTATGGCTACACCTTC	CAWADNYGYTF
14	TRBV28	once	TRBJ2-1	TRBD2	TGTGCCAGTTTGACTAGCGGGGCCTACAATGAGCAGTTCTTC	CASLTSGAYNEQFF
11	TRBV7-9	-	TRBJ2-7	-	TGTGCCAGCAGCCTTAACTACGAGCAGTACTTC	CASSLNYEQYF
16	TRBV4-2	-	TRBJ2-3	TRBD2	TGTGCCAGCAGCCAAGAGCGGGGGGCTAGCACAGATACGCAGTATTTT	CASSQERGASTDTQYF
18	TRBV7-2	-	TRBJ2-3	-	TGTGCCAGCAGCTTAGTGAGGGCAAGCGGCCTAAGCACAGATACGCAGTATTTT	CASSLVRASGLSTDTQYF
15	TRBV5-1	-	TRBJ2-7	-	TGCGCCAGCAGCTGGGGATCAGGGGCAGGCTACGAGCAGTACTTC	CASSWGSGAGYEQYF
13	TRBV5-1	-	TRBJ2-7	-	TGCGCCAGCAGCTTGGTGTTGGGGACTGAGCAGTACTTC	CASSLVLGTEQYF
13	TRBV27	-	TRBJ1-2	-	TGTGCCAGCAGTTCCTGGACAGAGGATGGCTACACCTTC	CASSSWTEDGYTF
15	TRBV6-1	-	TRBJ2-1	TRBD2	TGTGCCAGCAGTGAACTAGCGGGGGGGTGGAATGAGCAGTTCTTC	CASSELAGGWNEQFF
13	TRBV19	-	TRBJ1-5	-	TGTGCCAGTAGTATTATAGAAAGTCAGCCCCAGCATTTT	CASSIIESQPQHF
15	TRBV9	-	TRBJ2-2	TRBD2	TGTGCCAGCAGCGGAAGCGGGGGGGCCGCCGGGGAGCTGTTTTTT	CASSGSGGAAGELFF
15	TRBV4-2	-	TRBJ1-2	-	TGTGCCAGCAGCCAAGAAATGACAGGCTCCTATGGCTACACCTTC	CASSQEMTGSYGYTF
12	TRBV30	few	TRBJ2-3	-	TGTGCCTGGAGTGTACGGTCAGATACGCAGTATTTT	CAWSVRSDTQYF
14	TRBV2	-	TRBJ1-1	-	TGTGCCAGCAAGGACGGGGGGACCGGGACTGAAGCTTTCTTT	CASKDGGTGTEAFF
12	TRBV27	-	TRBJ1-2	TRBD1	TGTGCCAGCTGGACAGGTTATTATGGCTACACCTTC	CASWTGYYGYTF
16	TRBV11-2	-	TRBJ2-3	-	TGTGCCAGCAGCTTTGTTCCGGGGGAGAGCACAGATACGCAGTATTTT	CASSFVPGESTDTQYF
15	TRBV4-3	-	TRBJ2-7	TRBD2	TGCGCCAGCAGCCAAGAGCGGGGGGAAACGGACGAGCAGTACTTC	CASSQERGETDEQYF
14	TRBV5-1	-	TRBJ1-2	-	TGCGCCAGCAGCACCCCTTCGGGGTCAGGTGGCTACACCTTC	CASSTPSGSGGYTF
14	TRBV6-1	-	TRBJ2-1	-	TGTGCCAGCAGTGAAGCCAGTGACAGCCCTGAGCAGTTCTTC	CASSEASDSPEQFF
15	TRBV11-2	once	TRBJ2-1	TRBD2	TGTGCCAGCAGCTTCGGGCTAGCGGGGATGGGTGAGCAGTTCTTC	CASSFGLAGMGEQFF
17	TRBV25-1	-	TRBJ1-2	TRBD1	TGTGCCAGCAGTCCAGTCCCGGGACAGGGGGCGCGAGATGGCTACACCTTC	CASSPVPGQGARDGYTF
13	TRBV9	few	TRBJ2-3	TRBD2	TGTGCCAGCAGCGTAGGGGGGGGAGATACGCAGTATTTT	CASSVGGGDTQYF
15	TRBV7-2	-	TRBJ2-2	-	TGTGCCAGCAGCTTAGAGGCGGTGAACACCGGGGAGCTGTTTTTT	CASSLEAVNTGELFF
13	TRBV12-5	-	TRBJ2-1	TRBD2	TGTGCTAGTGGTTTCTGGACTAGCTATGAGCAGTTCTTC	CASGFWTSYEQFF
16	TRBV6-5	-	TRBJ1-2	TRBD1	TGTGCCAGCAGTTACGGGGGGACAGGGACCTCCTATGGCTACACCTTC	CASSYGGTGTSYGYTF
14	TRBV11-2	-	TRBJ2-7	TRBD1	TGTGCCAGCAGCTCGGCAGGGACAGGGGACGAGCAGTACTTC	CASSSAGTGDEQYF
14	TRBV5-6	-	TRBJ2-5	TRBD1	TGTGCCAGCAGTTATGGACAGGGGATCGAGACCCAGTACTTC	CASSYGQGIETQYF
15	TRBV11-2	-	TRBJ2-1	-	TGTGCCAGCAGCACCAGCTGGAGCTCCTACAATGAGCAGTTCTTC	CASSTSWSSYNEQFF
16	TRBV9	-	TRBJ2-3	TRBD2	TGTGCCAGCAGCGTAGAGGGCGGGGGGGGGACAGATACGCAGTATTTT	CASSVEGGGGTDTQYF
15	TRBV29-1	-	TRBJ2-6	-	TGCAGCGTTGTGGGGGGAAACTCTGGGGCCAACGTCCTGACTTTC	CSVVGGNSGANVLTF
14	TRBV5-1	-	TRBJ2-7	-	TGCGCCAGCAGCTTAGCAGGTTCCTCCTACGAGCAGTACTTC	CASSLAGSSYEQYF
14	TRBV6-5	-	TRBJ2-1	TRBD2	TGTGCCAGCAGTTACTCTGCGGGGGTCAATGAGCAGTTCTTC	CASSYSAGVNEQFF
17	TRBV5-4	-	TRBJ1-5	-	TGTGCCAGCAGTTCCCGCCGGGCCCGGACGGGGGAACAGCCCCAGCATTTT	CASSSRRARTGEQPQHF